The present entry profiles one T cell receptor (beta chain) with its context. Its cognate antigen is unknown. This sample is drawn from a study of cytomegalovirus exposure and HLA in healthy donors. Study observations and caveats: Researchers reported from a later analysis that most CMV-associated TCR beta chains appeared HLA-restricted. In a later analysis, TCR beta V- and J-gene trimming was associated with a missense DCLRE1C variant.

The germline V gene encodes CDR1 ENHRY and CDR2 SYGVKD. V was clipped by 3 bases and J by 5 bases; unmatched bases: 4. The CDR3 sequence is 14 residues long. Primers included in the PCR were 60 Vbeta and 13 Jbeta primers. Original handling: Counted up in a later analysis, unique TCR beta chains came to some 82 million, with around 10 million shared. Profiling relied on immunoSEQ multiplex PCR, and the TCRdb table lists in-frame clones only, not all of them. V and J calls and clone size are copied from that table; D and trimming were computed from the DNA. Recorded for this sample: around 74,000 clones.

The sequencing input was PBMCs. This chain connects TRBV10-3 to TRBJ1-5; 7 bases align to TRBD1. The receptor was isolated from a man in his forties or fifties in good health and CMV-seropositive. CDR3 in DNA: TGTGCCATCAGTGATGACAGGGAGGATCAGCCCCAGCATTTT. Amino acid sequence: CAISDDREDQPQHF.